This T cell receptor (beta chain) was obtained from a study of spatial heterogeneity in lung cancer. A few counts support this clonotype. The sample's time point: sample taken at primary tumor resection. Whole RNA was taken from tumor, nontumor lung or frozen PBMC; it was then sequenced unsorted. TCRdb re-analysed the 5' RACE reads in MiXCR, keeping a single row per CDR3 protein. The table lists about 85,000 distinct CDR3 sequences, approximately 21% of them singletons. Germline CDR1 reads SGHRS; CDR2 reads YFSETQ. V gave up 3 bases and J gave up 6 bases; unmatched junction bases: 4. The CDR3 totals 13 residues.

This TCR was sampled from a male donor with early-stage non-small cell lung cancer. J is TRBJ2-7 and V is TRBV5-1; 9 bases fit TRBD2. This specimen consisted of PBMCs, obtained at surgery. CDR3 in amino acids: CASSSGTSTEQYF. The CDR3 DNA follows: TGCGCCAGCAGCTCCGGGACTAGCACCGAGCAGTACTTC.